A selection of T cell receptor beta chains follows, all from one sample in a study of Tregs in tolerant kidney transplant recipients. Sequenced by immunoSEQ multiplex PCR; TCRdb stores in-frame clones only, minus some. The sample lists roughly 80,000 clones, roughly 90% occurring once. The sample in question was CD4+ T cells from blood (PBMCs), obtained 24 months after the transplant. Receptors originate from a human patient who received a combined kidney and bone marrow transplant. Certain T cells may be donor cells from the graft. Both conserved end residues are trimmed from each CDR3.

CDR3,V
ASSRQGVNEQY,TRBV6-6
ASLTLHQKTGPQH,TRBV25-1
ASSLVAGRVGDYGYT,TRBV5-6
ASSFGETQY,TRBV5-1
ASSWTGPSGGYT,TRBV6-6
ASSPSGGGSYNEQF,TRBV11-2
ASSLTSGPYEQY,TRBV27
ASSPRGIGGHNSPLH,TRBV4-2
ASSWGQANTEAF,TRBV5-1
ASKGRGRTSGSSYEQY,TRBV19
ASTGTGGRYYGYT,TRBV19
ASSFADRARGEQF,TRBV27
ASNVIYRGSDTQY,TRBV28
ASSFAGISYNEQF,TRBV7-2
ASSPSGERDTQY,TRBV11-3
ASQDNRGFNSPLH,TRBV6-1
ASRPNEARETQY,TRBV27
ASSTGINEKLF,TRBV5-1
SVGAAGANVLT,TRBV29-1
ASSLGGTTQAF,TRBV11-2
ASSQPTSDSDDSGNTIY,TRBV4-1
ASRPAGGLGGSYNEQF,TRBV28
AWSGGRSYEQY,TRBV30
ASSLVVAGQETQY,TRBV5-4
ASRFGREANTGELF,TRBV4-1
ASSLTGNFNYGYT,TRBV7-2
ASSLARVGNTIY,TRBV7-2
ASSSPWGRDYGYT,TRBV25-1
ASSQVTENTGELF,TRBV4-1
ASSARTTGAPNTEAF,TRBV5-1
ASGLVGGARGYT,TRBV12-5
ASSLAGSTDTQY,TRBV5-4
ASSVGQVNQPQH,TRBV9
ASSLAPGGINIQY,TRBV27
ASSVGTGGFSYGYT,TRBV9
ASTLDRGNTEAF,TRBV6-1
ASSLSGNGYT,TRBV7-2
ASSTRLRLADLVYEQY,TRBV7-8
ASSLSSYEQY,TRBV7-6
ASSLTGQMSNEQY,TRBV7-3
ATHRGGFKGETQY,TRBV6-5
ASSLVGEGPYEQY,TRBV7-2
ASSLGESSYEQY,TRBV5-4
ASSPKAPILYEQY,TRBV19
ASRGASGRRGSYLIQY,TRBV28
ASSVEGAGETQY,TRBV9
ASSLAPGSDYEQY,TRBV9
ASSTTGQRYNEQF,TRBV6-5
ASSLLEAKNIQY,TRBV19